The 8 T cell receptor beta chains below all came from one sample that was sequenced in a study of T cells in Graves' hyperthyroidism and ophthalmopathy. Researchers took RNA transcripts and amplified the TCR beta CDR3 regions from them. The TCR CDR3 was amplified in a first-round RT-PCR using the HTBI primer set. MiXCR, run by TCRdb on the multiplex PCR reads, gives a single entry per CDR3 protein. The sample includes nearly 600,000 distinct CDR3 sequences, 14% of them seen just once. Input material: blood. The receptors derive from a woman aged 18-29 years with Graves' ophthalmopathy.

This clonotype came up a few times. This chain joins TRBV19 and TRBJ1-1, with a possible D match to TRBD1 (6 bases). This CDR3 comprises 16 residues. The germline V gene has CDR1 LNHDA and CDR2 SQIVND (reference sequence). V was clipped by 1 base and J by 4 bases, with 16 bases between them. The DNA for the CDR3 is TGTGCCAGTAGTATAGTTCACATGGGGGCAATCACTGAAGCTTTCTTT. Translating it yields CASSIVHMGAITEAFF.

This clonotype has at least ten counts. V is TRBV4-1 and J is TRBJ2-7; D remains ambiguous. V was cut by 2 bases and J by 2 bases, with 16 bases left in between. The CDR3 length is 16 residues. CDR1 is MGHRA and CDR2 is YSYEKL in the germline V gene. CDR3 residues: CASSQPTQKVAYEQYF. For the CDR3, the DNA is TGCGCCAGCAGCCAACCGACGCAGAAGGTGGCCTACGAGCAGTACTTC.

The chain is built from TRBV14 and TRBJ2-7; D gene ambiguous. The CDR3 covers 14 residues. Trimming removed 1 base from V and 2 bases from J, with 9 bases in between. Germline assignment: CDR1 SGHDN and CDR2 FVKESK. The CDR3 nucleotides read TGTGCCAGCAGCCAAGTCGGACCAGCCTACGAGCAGTACTTC. It translates to CASSQVGPAYEQYF.

This chain links TRBV6-2 or TRBV6-3 with TRBJ1-5, with a tentative D call TRBD1 (6 bases). The V and J ends lost 4 bases and 4 bases respectively, with 14 bases between them. The CDR3 spans 15 residues. Per germline, CDR1 MNHEY and CDR2 SVGEGT. CDR3 nucleotide sequence: TGTGCCAGCAGTTCGTACAGGGACCTGAATCAGCCCCAGCATTTT. It is translated as CASSSYRDLNQPQHF.

This clonotype has a count of ten or more. V usage is TRBV24-1 and J usage is TRBJ1-1; no clear D gene. V lost 8 bases and J 5 bases, leaving 17 bases between the germline ends. This CDR3 spans 14 amino acids. The germline gives CDR1 KGHDR, CDR2 SFDVKD. CDR3 sequence reads: CATKPRAGGTEAFF. As DNA, the CDR3 is TGTGCCACCAAACCTCGGGCAGGAGGGACTGAAGCTTTCTTT.

In this sample, this clonotype turned up a few times. J is TRBJ2-3 and V is TRBV20-1; TRBD2 matches at 9 bases. Germline V lookup: CDR1 DFQATT, CDR2 SNEGSKA (reference sequence). CDR3 size: 18 residues. Unmatched junction bases numbered 14, after V lost 4 bases and J lost 0 bases. The CDR3 nucleotides are TGCAGTGCTACACGAGGGACTAGCACCACTATTAGCACAGATACGCAGTATTTT. Residues: CSATRGTSTTISTDTQYF.

In its sample, this clonotype was seen many times. The V gene is TRBV11-3, the J gene TRBJ1-1; D gene ambiguous. Trimming cost V 0 bases and J 4 bases, with 6 bases left between them. The CDR3 has 13 amino acids. CDR1 SGHNT and CDR2 YENEEA come from the germline V gene. Written as DNA, the CDR3 is TGTGCCAGCAGCTTAGAGGGAATCACTGAAGCTTTCTTT. Translation: CASSLEGITEAFF.

This clonotype came up a few times. The chain employs TRBV4-3 and TRBJ2-3, with D perhaps TRBD2 (6 bases). The CDR3 is 16 amino acids. The germline gives CDR1 LGHNA, CDR2 YSLEER. Trimming took 3 bases from V and 0 from J, leaving 13 bases between them. Written as DNA, the CDR3 is TGCGCCAGCAGCCATTCTAGCGAGCCTAGCACAGATACGCAGTATTTT. Residues: CASSHSSEPSTDTQYF.